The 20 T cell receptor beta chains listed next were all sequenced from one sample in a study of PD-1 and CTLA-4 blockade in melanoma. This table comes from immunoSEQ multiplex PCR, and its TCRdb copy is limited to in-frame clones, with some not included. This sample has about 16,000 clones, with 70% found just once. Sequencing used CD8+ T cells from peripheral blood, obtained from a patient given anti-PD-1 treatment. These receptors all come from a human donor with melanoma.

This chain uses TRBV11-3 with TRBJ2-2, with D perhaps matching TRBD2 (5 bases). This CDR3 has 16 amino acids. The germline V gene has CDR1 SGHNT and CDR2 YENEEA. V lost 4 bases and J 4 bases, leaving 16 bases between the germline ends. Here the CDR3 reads CASSYGVARTTGELFF. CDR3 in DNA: TGTGCCAGCAGCTATGGAGTAGCGAGGACCACCGGGGAGCTGTTTTTT.

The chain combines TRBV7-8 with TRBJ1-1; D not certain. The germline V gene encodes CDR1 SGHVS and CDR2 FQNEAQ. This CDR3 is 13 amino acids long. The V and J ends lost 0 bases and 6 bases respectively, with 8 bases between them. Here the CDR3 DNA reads TGTGCCAGCAGCTTAGCGGGGATGGCTGAAGCTTTCTTT. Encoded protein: CASSLAGMAEAFF.

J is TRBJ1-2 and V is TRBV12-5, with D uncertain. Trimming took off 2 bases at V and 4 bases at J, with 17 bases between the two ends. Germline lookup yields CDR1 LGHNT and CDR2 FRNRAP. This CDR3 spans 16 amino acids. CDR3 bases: TGTGCTAGTGGTTTGACGATTCGGACGGAACTCTATGGCTACACCTTC. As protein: CASGLTIRTELYGYTF.

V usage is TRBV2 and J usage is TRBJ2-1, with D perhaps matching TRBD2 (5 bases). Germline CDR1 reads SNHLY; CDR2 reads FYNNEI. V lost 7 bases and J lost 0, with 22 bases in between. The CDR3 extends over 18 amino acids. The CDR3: CASTLAPGRLSSYNEQFF. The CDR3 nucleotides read TGTGCCAGCACCCTAGCTCCTGGGCGGTTAAGCTCCTACAATGAGCAGTTCTTC.

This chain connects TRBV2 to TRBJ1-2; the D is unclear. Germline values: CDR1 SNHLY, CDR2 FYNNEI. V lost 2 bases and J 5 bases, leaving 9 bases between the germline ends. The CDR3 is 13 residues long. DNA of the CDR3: TGTGCCAGCAGTGAATCGGGAGGGTATGGCTACACCTTC. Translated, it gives CASSESGGYGYTF.

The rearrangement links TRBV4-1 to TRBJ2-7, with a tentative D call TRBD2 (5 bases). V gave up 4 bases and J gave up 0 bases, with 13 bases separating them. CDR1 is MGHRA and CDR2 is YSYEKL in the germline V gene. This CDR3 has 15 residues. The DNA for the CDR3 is TGCGCCAGCAGCCTACGGACGGGGAGCTCCTACGAGCAGTACTTC. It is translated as CASSLRTGSSYEQYF.

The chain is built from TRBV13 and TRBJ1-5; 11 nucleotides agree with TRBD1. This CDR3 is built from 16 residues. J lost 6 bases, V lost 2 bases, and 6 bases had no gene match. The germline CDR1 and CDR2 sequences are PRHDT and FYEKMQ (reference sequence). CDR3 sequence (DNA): TGTGCCAGCAGCTTAAGGACAGGGGGCCTCGGTCAGCCCCAGCATTTT. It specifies CASSLRTGGLGQPQHF.

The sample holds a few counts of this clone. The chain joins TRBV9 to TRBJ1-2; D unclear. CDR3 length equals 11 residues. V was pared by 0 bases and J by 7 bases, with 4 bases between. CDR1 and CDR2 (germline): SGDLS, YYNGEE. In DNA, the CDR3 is TGTGCCAGCAGCGTAGCCTTTGGCTACACCTTC. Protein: CASSVAFGYTF.

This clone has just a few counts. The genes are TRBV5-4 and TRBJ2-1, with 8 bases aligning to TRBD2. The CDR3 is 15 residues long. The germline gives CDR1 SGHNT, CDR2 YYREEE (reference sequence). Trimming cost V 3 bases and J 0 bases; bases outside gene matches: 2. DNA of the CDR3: TGTGCCAGCAGCTGGAGCGGGAGCTCCTACAATGAGCAGTTCTTC. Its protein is CASSWSGSSYNEQFF.

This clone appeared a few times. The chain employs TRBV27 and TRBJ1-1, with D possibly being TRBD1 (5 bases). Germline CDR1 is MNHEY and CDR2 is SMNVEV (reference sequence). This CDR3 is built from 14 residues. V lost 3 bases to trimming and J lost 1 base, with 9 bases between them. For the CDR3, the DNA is TGTGCCAGCAGTTTTCTGACAGAGAACACTGAAGCTTTCTTT. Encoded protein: CASSFLTENTEAFF.

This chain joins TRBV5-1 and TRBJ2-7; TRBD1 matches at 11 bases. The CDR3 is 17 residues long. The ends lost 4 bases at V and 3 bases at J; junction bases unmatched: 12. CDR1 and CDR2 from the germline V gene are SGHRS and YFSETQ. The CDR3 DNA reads TGCGCCAGCAGCGCCCGGGACAGGGGGACTTTGGGCTACGAGCAGTACTTC. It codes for CASSARDRGTLGYEQYF.

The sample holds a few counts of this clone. DNA of the CDR3: TGTGCCAGCAGCTCCACAATCCTCGTGACAGCTAGGAACACTGAAGCTTTCTTT. Translating it yields CASSSTILVTARNTEAFF. This rearrangement joins TRBV7-9 to TRBJ1-1; perhaps TRBD1 as D (5 bases). The CDR3 covers 18 residues. The germline V gene has CDR1 SEHNR and CDR2 FQNEAQ (reference sequence). V was cut by 4 bases and J by 1 base, with 22 bases left in between.

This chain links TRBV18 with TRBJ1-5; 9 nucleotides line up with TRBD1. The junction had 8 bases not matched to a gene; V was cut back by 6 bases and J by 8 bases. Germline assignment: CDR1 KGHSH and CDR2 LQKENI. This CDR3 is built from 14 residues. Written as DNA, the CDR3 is TGTGCCAGCTCCTTAACAGGGGGCGGCGAGCCCCAGCATTTT. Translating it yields CASSLTGGGEPQHF.

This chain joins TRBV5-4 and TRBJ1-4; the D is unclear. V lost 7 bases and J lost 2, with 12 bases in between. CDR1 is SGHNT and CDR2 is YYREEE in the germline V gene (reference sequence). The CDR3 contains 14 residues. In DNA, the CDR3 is TGTGCCAGCCGAGAAGTTCCGACTAATGAAAAACTGTTTTTT. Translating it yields CASREVPTNEKLFF.

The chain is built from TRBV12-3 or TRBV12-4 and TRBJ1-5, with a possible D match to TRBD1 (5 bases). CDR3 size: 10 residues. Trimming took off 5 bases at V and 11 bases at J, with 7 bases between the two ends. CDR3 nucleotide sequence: TGTGCCAGCAGTGGGGGGTCCCAGCATTTT. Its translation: CASSGGSQHF.

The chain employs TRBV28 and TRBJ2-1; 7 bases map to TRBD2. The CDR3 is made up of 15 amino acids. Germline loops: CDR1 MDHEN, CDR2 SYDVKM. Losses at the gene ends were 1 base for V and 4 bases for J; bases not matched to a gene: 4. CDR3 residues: CASSLFAGVYNEQFF. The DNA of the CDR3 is TGTGCCAGCAGTTTATTTGCGGGAGTATACAATGAGCAGTTCTTC.

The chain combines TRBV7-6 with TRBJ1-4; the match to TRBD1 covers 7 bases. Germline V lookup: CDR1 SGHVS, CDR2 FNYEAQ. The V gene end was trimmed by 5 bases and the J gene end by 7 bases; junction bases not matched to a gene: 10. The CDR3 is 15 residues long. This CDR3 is CASSPTTGWSEKLFF. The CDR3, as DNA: TGTGCCAGCAGCCCCACGACAGGGTGGAGTGAAAAACTGTTTTTT.

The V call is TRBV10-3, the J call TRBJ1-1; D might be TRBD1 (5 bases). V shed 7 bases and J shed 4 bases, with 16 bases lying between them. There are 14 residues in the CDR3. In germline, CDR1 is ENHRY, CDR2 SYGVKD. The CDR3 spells CAITPGGEGTEAFF. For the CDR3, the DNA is TGTGCCATCACCCCGGGGGGGGAGGGCACTGAAGCTTTCTTT.

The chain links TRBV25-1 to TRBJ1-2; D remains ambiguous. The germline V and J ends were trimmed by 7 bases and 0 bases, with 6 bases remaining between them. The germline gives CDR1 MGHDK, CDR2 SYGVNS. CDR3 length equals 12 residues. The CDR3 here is CASTTTNYGYTF. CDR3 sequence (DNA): TGTGCCAGCACGACAACTAACTATGGCTACACCTTC.

The CDR3 nucleotides are TGTGCCAGCAGCTTCCTAGAGTTGGATACGCAGTATTTT. This sequence encodes CASSFLELDTQYF. This sequence joins TRBV5-4 and TRBJ2-3; D is ambiguous. Germline CDR1 and CDR2: SGHNT and YYREEE (reference sequence). The CDR3 covers 13 residues. V dropped 2 bases and J dropped 6 bases, with 10 bases sitting between them. The complete variable domain, with remaining parts taken from reference TRBV5-4 and TRBJ2-3, reads ETGVTQSPTHLIKTRGQQVTLRCSSQSGHNTVSWYQQALGQGPQFIFQYYREEENGRGNFPPRFSGLQFPNYSSELNVNALELDDSALYLCASSFLELDTQYFGPGTRLTVL.